What follows are 9 T cell receptor beta chains derived from one specimen sequenced in a study of human T cells and chemical hapten exposure. One entry per CDR3 protein results from TCRdb running MiXCR on the RACE reads. The sample carries approximately 91,000 distinct CDR3 sequences, roughly 12% recorded once. As for time point: patch test 2, 6 weeks after DPC sensitization. Stated treatment: therapeutic diphenylcyclopropenone sensitization with weekly scalp DPC. The sample here was whole blood, taken in connection with sensitization to the hapten diphenylcyclopropenone (DPC). Receptors originate from a man between 18 and 35 years old with alopecia areata. Some clones in this sample may be carry-over from other donors' samples.

The rearrangement uses TRBV7-3 and TRBJ2-5; 7 bases agree with TRBD2. With 1 base clipped from V and 6 bases from J, the junction kept 17 bases outside the gene matches. In germline, CDR1 is SGHTA, CDR2 FQGTGA. This CDR3 has 18 amino acids. DNA of the CDR3: TGTGCCAGCAGCTTAAAGCCGAGCGGGGTAGCTGACAGAAAGACCCAGTACTTC. Encoded protein: CASSLKPSGVADRKTQYF.

The table lists this clonotype with a few counts. The chain employs TRBV3-1 and TRBJ1-2; perhaps TRBD1 as D (5 bases). Germline values: CDR1 LGHDT, CDR2 YNNKEL (reference sequence). The ends were cut back, 4 bases at V and 0 bases at J, with 6 bases in the middle. CDR3 length equals 13 residues. The CDR3 sequence: CASSRQTNYGYTF. CDR3 nucleotide sequence: TGTGCCAGCAGCCGACAGACTAACTATGGCTACACCTTC.

CDR3 loop: CASSSQGTGAKNIQYF. The CDR3 DNA reads as TGTGCCAGCAGCAGCCAAGGGACCGGTGCCAAAAACATTCAGTACTTC. The chain employs TRBV5-6 and TRBJ2-4; D tentatively fits TRBD1 or TRBD2 (5 bases each). The CDR3 runs 16 residues. Trimming took 4 bases from V and 1 from J, leaving 15 bases between them. The germline V gene encodes CDR1 SGHDT and CDR2 YYEEEE.

This clonotype was counted ten times or more. The rearrangement joins TRBV24-1 to TRBJ1-1, with TRBD1 matching 7 bases. Per germline, CDR1 KGHDR and CDR2 SFDVKD. The CDR3 sequence is 16 residues long. Losses at the gene ends were 4 bases for V and 10 bases for J; bases not matched to a gene: 17. CDR3 DNA sequence: TGTGCCACCAGTGAGGGGACAGAGAACTTTCGCAAGGGAGCTTTCTTT. Its protein is CATSEGTENFRKGAFF.

This chain uses TRBV27 with TRBJ1-6, with a possible D match to TRBD1 (5 bases). The germline V and J ends were trimmed by 3 bases and 7 bases, with 16 bases remaining between them. This CDR3 region has 16 residues. Germline lookup yields CDR1 MNHEY and CDR2 SMNVEV (reference sequence). The chain's CDR3 is CASSFLPQGRNSPLHF. Written as DNA, the CDR3 is TGTGCCAGCAGTTTCCTTCCCCAGGGTCGGAATTCACCCCTCCACTTT.

This clonotype has a single count. This chain links TRBV12-3 or TRBV12-4 with TRBJ1-1, with D unclear. The CDR3 is 15 residues long. Deletions cut 5 bases from V and 0 bases from J, with 13 bases between. CDR3 nucleotide sequence: TGTGCCAGCAGTCCCCCCCCGAGCATGAACACTGAAGCTTTCTTT. As protein: CASSPPPSMNTEAFF.

This chain connects TRBV5-1 to TRBJ2-7; D might be TRBD2 (6 bases). Germline CDR1 SGHRS, CDR2 YFSETQ. The CDR3 totals 14 residues. The germline V and J ends were trimmed by 1 base and 0 bases, with 8 bases remaining between them. For the CDR3, the DNA is TGCGCCAGCAGCTTGCTGGGGGGCTCCTACGAGCAGTACGTC. Translating it yields CASSLLGGSYEQYV.

The chain has TRBV7-8 and TRBJ2-1, with D tentatively TRBD1 (5 bases). CDR1 is SGHVS, CDR2 FQNEAQ, per germline. V shed 2 bases and J shed 4 bases, with 9 bases lying between them. The length of the CDR3 is 14 residues. CDR3 region: CASSLRRVYNEQFF. The CDR3 nucleotides are TGTGCCAGCAGCTTACGCAGGGTATACAATGAGCAGTTCTTC.

The sample holds a few counts of this clonotype. The chain links TRBV6-2 or TRBV6-3 to TRBJ2-5; the match to TRBD1 covers 7 bases. The germline CDR1 and CDR2 sequences are MNHEY and SVGEGT. V shed 7 bases and J 5 bases; nucleotides not matched to a gene: 10. CDR3 length: 14 amino acids. The CDR3: CASTYDRVMETQYF. The CDR3 nucleotides read TGTGCCAGCACCTATGACAGGGTAATGGAGACCCAGTACTTC.